Listed below are T cell receptor beta chains from one sample, sequenced in a study of CD8+CD57+ T cells in acquired aplastic anemia. TCRdb reprocessed the reads via MiXCR and lists one record per CDR3 protein. The data show about 130,000 distinct CDR3 sequences, roughly 50% seen once. Sequenced: sorted CD4+, CD8+, or CD8+CD57+ T cells (not recorded which) from PBMCs. The origin of the receptors is a human donor in good health, serving as a control. Each CDR3 is given with its conserved first and last residue. Fields, in order: clone size, D gene, J gene, V gene, CDR3 protein, CDR3 DNA. D genes are given only for firm matches. Rows give clone size only sometimes, using once, few, many, or a class for an expanded clone.

clone size: many; D gene: .; J gene: TRBJ1-4; V gene: TRBV5-6; CDR3 protein: CASSLISEQAEKLFF; CDR3 DNA: TGTGCCAGCAGCTTAATTTCCGAGCAGGCGGAAAAACTGTTTTTT
clone size: few; D gene: .; J gene: TRBJ2-7; V gene: TRBV24-1; CDR3 protein: CATSPRSEQYF; CDR3 DNA: TGTGCCACCAGCCCACGGAGCGAGCAGTACTTC
clone size: many; D gene: TRBD1; J gene: TRBJ1-4; V gene: TRBV7-9; CDR3 protein: CASSSGQGGEKLFF; CDR3 DNA: TGTGCCAGCAGCTCCGGACAGGGGGGGGAAAAACTGTTTTTT
clone size: .; D gene: TRBD1; J gene: TRBJ2-3; V gene: TRBV12-3/TRBV12-4; CDR3 protein: CASSLGTGNTDTQYF; CDR3 DNA: TGTGCCAGCAGTTTGGGGACAGGCAACACAGATACGCAGTATTTT
clone size: few; D gene: .; J gene: TRBJ2-1; V gene: TRBV10-3; CDR3 protein: CAIAPDTMGQFF; CDR3 DNA: TGTGCCATCGCCCCGGATACAATGGGGCAGTTCTTC
clone size: once; D gene: TRBD1; J gene: TRBJ2-3; V gene: TRBV24-1; CDR3 protein: CATSDSGQGNADTQYF; CDR3 DNA: TGTGCCACCAGTGATTCGGGACAGGGTAACGCAGATACGCAGTATTTT
clone size: .; D gene: .; J gene: TRBJ1-2; V gene: TRBV19; CDR3 protein: CASTPAREGYGYTF; CDR3 DNA: TGTGCCAGTACCCCAGCAAGGGAGGGCTATGGCTACACCTTC
clone size: many; D gene: TRBD2; J gene: TRBJ2-1; V gene: TRBV20-1; CDR3 protein: CSARVRRGGSYNEQFF; CDR3 DNA: TGCAGTGCTAGAGTGCGACGGGGGGGCTCCTACAATGAGCAGTTCTTC
clone size: .; D gene: .; J gene: TRBJ1-5; V gene: TRBV2; CDR3 protein: CSSSIFGGGQPQHF; CDR3 DNA: TGTTCCAGCAGCATTTTCGGGGGTGGTCAGCCCCAGCATTTT
clone size: many; D gene: .; J gene: TRBJ1-6; V gene: TRBV12-3/TRBV12-4; CDR3 protein: CASSFLFSSYNSPLHF; CDR3 DNA: TGTGCCAGCAGTTTCTTATTTAGCTCCTATAATTCACCCCTCCACTTT
clone size: .; D gene: TRBD2; J gene: TRBJ2-3; V gene: TRBV20-1; CDR3 protein: CSGRLAGPRDTQYF; CDR3 DNA: TGCAGTGGCCGACTAGCGGGGCCCAGGGATACGCAGTATTTT
clone size: .; D gene: .; J gene: TRBJ1-2; V gene: TRBV2; CDR3 protein: CARREQGGGYTF; CDR3 DNA: TGTGCCAGAAGGGAACAGGGAGGTGGCTACACCTTC
clone size: .; D gene: .; J gene: TRBJ1-1; V gene: TRBV24-1; CDR3 protein: CASSQVSGWGTEAFF; CDR3 DNA: TGTGCCAGCAGCCAAGTCTCAGGGTGGGGCACTGAAGCTTTCTTT
clone size: many; D gene: .; J gene: TRBJ2-1; V gene: TRBV12-3/TRBV12-4; CDR3 protein: CASSLARAANEQFF; CDR3 DNA: TGTGCCAGCAGTTTAGCGCGAGCCGCCAATGAGCAGTTCTTC
clone size: many; D gene: .; J gene: TRBJ1-1; V gene: TRBV6-5; CDR3 protein: CASSYGRKNTEAFF; CDR3 DNA: TGTGCCAGCAGTTACGGCAGAAAGAACACTGAAGCTTTCTTT
clone size: many; D gene: TRBD1; J gene: TRBJ2-7; V gene: TRBV5-1; CDR3 protein: CASSLSPGTGSDEQYF; CDR3 DNA: TGCGCCAGCAGCCTGTCCCCCGGGACAGGGTCCGACGAGCAGTACTTC
clone size: many; D gene: .; J gene: TRBJ1-3; V gene: TRBV7-8; CDR3 protein: CASSLAGVQGNTIYF; CDR3 DNA: TGTGCCAGCAGCTTAGCTGGGGTTCAGGGAAACACCATATATTTT
clone size: once; D gene: TRBD2; J gene: TRBJ2-1; V gene: TRBV25-1; CDR3 protein: CASSAQRGRYNEQFF; CDR3 DNA: TGTGCCAGCAGTGCGCAGCGGGGACGGTACAATGAGCAGTTCTTC
clone size: .; D gene: TRBD2; J gene: TRBJ2-1; V gene: TRBV10-3; CDR3 protein: CAIRLADNEQFF; CDR3 DNA: TGTGCCATCAGACTAGCGGACAATGAGCAGTTCTTC
clone size: many; D gene: TRBD1; J gene: TRBJ2-1; V gene: TRBV7-9; CDR3 protein: CASSTGQQDSSYNEQFF; CDR3 DNA: TGTGCCAGCAGCACGGGACAGCAGGATAGCTCCTACAATGAGCAGTTCTTC
clone size: many; D gene: .; J gene: TRBJ2-2; V gene: TRBV20-1; CDR3 protein: CSARDPRGADTGELFF; CDR3 DNA: TGCAGTGCTAGAGATCCCCGCGGCGCCGACACCGGGGAGCTGTTTTTT
clone size: .; D gene: .; J gene: TRBJ2-1; V gene: TRBV10-3; CDR3 protein: CAISPGLRSSYNEQFF; CDR3 DNA: TGTGCCATCAGTCCAGGACTACGTAGCTCCTACAATGAGCAGTTCTTC
clone size: .; D gene: .; J gene: TRBJ1-6; V gene: TRBV4-2; CDR3 protein: CASSLSANSPLHF; CDR3 DNA: TGTGCCAGCAGCTTGTCGGCTAATTCACCCCTCCACTTT
clone size: .; D gene: TRBD1; J gene: TRBJ2-1; V gene: TRBV29-1; CDR3 protein: CSVRTGPVLVSNEQFF; CDR3 DNA: TGCAGCGTCCGGACAGGGCCCGTGCTTGTGAGCAATGAGCAGTTCTTC
clone size: many; D gene: .; J gene: TRBJ2-7; V gene: TRBV5-5; CDR3 protein: CASSRGQGASYEQYF; CDR3 DNA: TGTGCCAGCAGCAGGGGTCAGGGAGCCTCCTACGAGCAGTACTTC
clone size: few; D gene: TRBD1; J gene: TRBJ1-2; V gene: TRBV19; CDR3 protein: CASSTGQAIYGYTF; CDR3 DNA: TGTGCCAGTAGTACGGGACAGGCGATCTATGGCTACACCTTC
clone size: many; D gene: .; J gene: TRBJ1-6; V gene: TRBV11-3; CDR3 protein: CASSLVRQEDSPLHF; CDR3 DNA: TGTGCCAGCAGCTTAGTCCGGCAGGAAGATTCACCCCTCCACTTT
clone size: .; D gene: TRBD2; J gene: TRBJ2-7; V gene: TRBV19; CDR3 protein: CACRGTSEYEQYF; CDR3 DNA: TGTGCCTGTAGAGGGACTAGCGAATACGAGCAGTACTTC
clone size: .; D gene: .; J gene: TRBJ2-4; V gene: TRBV7-2; CDR3 protein: CASSLSGSLAKNIQYF; CDR3 DNA: TGTGCCAGCAGCCTTAGCGGAAGCCTAGCCAAAAACATTCAGTACTTC
clone size: once; D gene: TRBD2; J gene: TRBJ2-3; V gene: TRBV11-2; CDR3 protein: CASSSDSGGYTQYF; CDR3 DNA: TGTGCCAGCAGCTCAGATAGCGGGGGATATACGCAGTATTTT
clone size: .; D gene: TRBD1; J gene: TRBJ1-1; V gene: TRBV10-3; CDR3 protein: CAISAPGQGPSEAFF; CDR3 DNA: TGTGCCATCAGTGCGCCGGGACAGGGACCATCGGAAGCTTTCTTT
clone size: many; D gene: TRBD1; J gene: TRBJ1-1; V gene: TRBV12-3/TRBV12-4; CDR3 protein: CASSLGQGAVAFF; CDR3 DNA: TGTGCCAGCAGTTTGGGACAGGGGGCTGTAGCTTTCTTT
clone size: many; D gene: TRBD2; J gene: TRBJ2-7; V gene: TRBV3-1; CDR3 protein: CASSQGLAGQQYF; CDR3 DNA: TGTGCCAGCAGCCAGGGACTAGCGGGGCAGCAGTACTTC
clone size: .; D gene: TRBD1; J gene: TRBJ2-5; V gene: TRBV7-9; CDR3 protein: CASSSRQGDETQYF; CDR3 DNA: TGTGCCAGCAGCTCCCGACAGGGGGACGAGACCCAGTACTTC
clone size: .; D gene: .; J gene: TRBJ1-2; V gene: TRBV2; CDR3 protein: CASSAVGPYGYTF; CDR3 DNA: TGTGCCAGCAGTGCGGTCGGCCCCTATGGCTACACCTTC
clone size: many; D gene: .; J gene: TRBJ2-3; V gene: TRBV19; CDR3 protein: CASSIGQGDTQYF; CDR3 DNA: TGTGCCAGTAGTATAGGGCAGGGAGATACGCAGTATTTT
clone size: .; D gene: .; J gene: TRBJ2-7; V gene: TRBV20-1; CDR3 protein: CSARQGGYEQYF; CDR3 DNA: TGCAGTGCTAGACAGGGCGGCTACGAGCAGTACTTC
clone size: .; D gene: TRBD1; J gene: TRBJ2-5; V gene: TRBV29-1; CDR3 protein: CSVSRDRGLGETQYF; CDR3 DNA: TGCAGCGTTTCCCGGGACAGGGGGCTCGGAGAGACCCAGTACTTC
clone size: .; D gene: TRBD2; J gene: TRBJ2-1; V gene: TRBV6-2/TRBV6-3; CDR3 protein: CASSYPTSGGASEQFF; CDR3 DNA: TGTGCCAGCAGTTACCCCACTAGCGGGGGGGCCTCTGAGCAGTTCTTC
clone size: .; D gene: TRBD1; J gene: TRBJ1-6; V gene: TRBV5-1; CDR3 protein: CASSTDRESGSPLHF; CDR3 DNA: TGCGCCAGCAGCACGGACAGGGAGAGTGGGTCACCCCTCCACTTT
clone size: many; D gene: .; J gene: TRBJ1-6; V gene: TRBV18; CDR3 protein: CASSPQGHADSPLHF; CDR3 DNA: TGTGCCAGCTCACCACAGGGACACGCTGATTCACCCCTCCACTTT
clone size: .; D gene: TRBD2; J gene: TRBJ2-7; V gene: TRBV19; CDR3 protein: CASSRTSGRDYEQYF; CDR3 DNA: TGTGCCAGTAGCCGGACTAGCGGGAGGGACTACGAGCAGTACTTC
clone size: .; D gene: .; J gene: TRBJ1-2; V gene: TRBV19; CDR3 protein: CAILTENYGYTF; CDR3 DNA: TGTGCCATTTTGACAGAGAACTATGGCTACACCTTC
clone size: many; D gene: .; J gene: TRBJ2-1; V gene: TRBV11-3; CDR3 protein: CASGRGNLMDEQFF; CDR3 DNA: TGTGCCAGCGGCCGCGGGAACCTCATGGATGAGCAGTTCTTC
clone size: many; D gene: .; J gene: TRBJ1-2; V gene: TRBV7-2; CDR3 protein: CASSLSRLYGYTF; CDR3 DNA: TGTGCCAGCAGCTTATCACGGTTATATGGCTACACCTTC
clone size: .; D gene: TRBD2; J gene: TRBJ2-7; V gene: TRBV9; CDR3 protein: CASSVAGGLGTYEQYF; CDR3 DNA: TGTGCCAGCAGCGTAGCGGGGGGGCTGGGGACCTACGAGCAGTACTTC
clone size: few; D gene: TRBD2; J gene: TRBJ2-1; V gene: TRBV7-2; CDR3 protein: CASSLIAGGPSSEQFF; CDR3 DNA: TGTGCCAGCAGCTTAATTGCGGGAGGGCCCTCAAGTGAGCAGTTCTTC
clone size: .; D gene: .; J gene: TRBJ2-7; V gene: TRBV19; CDR3 protein: CASAYDGSSYEQYF; CDR3 DNA: TGTGCCAGTGCATACGACGGGAGCTCCTACGAGCAGTACTTC